This T cell receptor (beta chain) was recovered during a study of blood T cell repertoires in COVID-19. Study details: From the United States, Italy and Spain came samples of acute and convalescent COVID-19. Sample material is recorded as cDNA or gDNA derived from T cells, B-cell-depleted T cells, or PBMCs.

In the original workflow: By means of reference gene primer amplification, nucleated cell counts were estimated. Assay: immunoSEQ multiplex PCR; the TCRdb copy retains only in-frame clones and omits some. The D gene and trimming were derived from the DNA, and the V and J assignments and clone size from that table. Of approximately 260,000 clones detected, around 86% appear once; the ten largest clones hold around 3.6%. The CDR3 has 18 amino acids. This TCR came from a man aged 18 to 29 with active or convalescent COVID-19. The chain has TRBV21-1 and TRBJ2-7; TRBD2 is taken as the D call from the table, unchecked against the DNA. TRBV21-1 is an annotated pseudogene. The sample taken for sequencing was peripheral blood. The CDR3, as DNA: TGTGCCAGCAGCATCGGGACTAGCGGGAGGTATAGCTCCTACGAGCAGTACTTC. It codes for CASSIGTSGRYSSYEQYF.